One sample yielded the 24 T cell receptor beta chains listed below, sequenced in a study of molecular identifiers for immune sequencing clone quantification. One entry per CDR3 protein results from TCRdb running MiXCR on the PCR reads. The data show approximately 680,000 distinct CDR3 sequences, approximately 24% seen once. Input material: naive CD8+ T cells from blood, with Jurkat cell RNA spiked in. Regarding subset: FACS-sorted CD8+CD4-CCR7+CD45RA+ naive T cells. The origin of the receptors is a human donor in good health. Some libraries in this study had Jurkat cell RNA spiked in.

This clonotype has more than one count but fewer than ten. This chain links TRBV6-2 or TRBV6-3 with TRBJ2-6; D unclear. Trimming stripped 2 bases from V and 0 bases from J, with 8 bases between. This CDR3 comprises 16 residues. Germline V CDR1 and CDR2: MNHEY, SVGEGT. The CDR3 DNA follows: TGTGCCAGCAGTTACATCCGAACCTCTGGGGCCAACGTCCTGACTTTC. The encoded protein is CASSYIRTSGANVLTF.

V and J are TRBV19 and TRBJ1-5; no clear D. Germline CDR1 and CDR2: LNHDA and SQIVND (reference sequence). The CDR3 extends over 16 amino acids. V lost 8 bases to trimming and J lost 5 bases, with 22 bases between them. The DNA of the CDR3 is TGTGCCAGTGATACCGACGCTAAGTCCAATTATCAGCCCCAGCATTTT. This codes for CASDTDAKSNYQPQHF.

As concerns this clonotype: It is likely a read error, because the conserved phenylalanine at the end of the CDR3 is missing. This chain joins TRBV15 and TRBJ2-7; TRBD1 matches 8 bases. The CDR3 totals 15 residues. V dropped 3 bases and J dropped 0; count of bases not matched to a gene: 4. CDR1 and CDR2 from the germline V gene are LNHNV and YYDKDF (reference sequence). CDR3 DNA: TGTGCCACCAGCAGGAGGGACAGGCCCTCCTACGAGCAGTACCTC. Protein sequence: CATSRRDRPSYEQYL.

This chain links TRBV12-3 or TRBV12-4 with TRBJ2-4, with TRBD1 matching over 10 bases. V shed 6 bases and J 6 bases; nucleotides not matched to a gene: 5. This CDR3 contains 14 residues. The chain's CDR3 is CASRTGQGRNIQYF. CDR3 bases: TGTGCCAGCAGGACGGGACAGGGGCGAAACATTCAGTACTTC.

This clonotype was recorded a few times. This rearrangement joins TRBV5-3 to TRBJ2-7; D remains unclear. TRBV5-3 belongs to the ORF category, with a function that is uncertain. V shed 8 bases and J shed 6 bases, with 6 bases lying between them. The CDR3 covers 9 residues. The CDR3 nucleotides read TGTGCCAGTCCTGGCGAGCAGTACTTC. This encodes CASPGEQYF.

Turning to this clonotype: This may arise from a read error, as a much more abundant clone is one base away. The chain employs TRBV4-3 and TRBJ2-7; the D gene is possibly TRBD2 (5 bases). Germline V gene data show CDR1 as LGHNA and CDR2 as YSLEER. This CDR3 has 14 amino acids. V dropped 4 bases and J dropped 9 bases, with 19 bases sitting between them. The CDR3 DNA follows: TGCGCCAGCAGCCGTGGACCCCTACTAGACGCGCAGTACTTC. This encodes CASSRGPLLDAQYF.

This chain links TRBV2 with TRBJ1-5, with 9 bases that match TRBD1. Germline CDR1 SNHLY, CDR2 FYNNEI. The junction had 4 bases not matched to a gene; V was cut back by 3 bases and J by 7 bases. CDR3 length: 14 amino acids. This CDR3 is CASSDGTGLQPQHF. CDR3 sequence (DNA): TGTGCCAGCAGTGACGGGACAGGGTTACAGCCCCAGCATTTT.

This chain joins TRBV6-4 and TRBJ2-3; tentative D call: TRBD2 (6 bases). Trimming took off 6 bases at V and 2 bases at J, with 15 bases between the two ends. CDR3 length: 15 amino acids. Per the germline V gene, CDR1 is MRHNA and CDR2 is SNTAGT. The chain's CDR3 is CASSSSGLPTDTQYF. In nucleotides, the CDR3 is TGTGCCAGCAGCTCCTCGGGACTCCCCACAGATACGCAGTATTTT.

This rearrangement joins TRBV5-5 to TRBJ2-7; 11 nucleotides line up with TRBD2. CDR3 length equals 17 residues. With 0 bases clipped from V and 5 bases from J, the junction kept 10 bases outside the gene matches. CDR1 is SGHKS and CDR2 is YYEKEE in the germline V gene (reference sequence). DNA for the CDR3: TGTGCCAGCAGCTTGGGGCTAGCGGGAGGTGCTAAGAACGAGCAGTACTTC. Encoded protein: CASSLGLAGGAKNEQYF. The complete variable domain, with remaining parts taken from reference TRBV5-5 and TRBJ2-7, reads DAGVTQSPTHLIKTRGQQVTLRCSPISGHKSVSWYQQVLGQGPQFIFQYYEKEERGRGNFPDRFSARQFPNYSSELNVNALLLGDSALYLCASSLGLAGGAKNEQYFGPGTRLTVT.

This clonotype was detected many times. The chain uses TRBV11-2 and TRBJ1-1; no reliable D call. This CDR3 has 12 residues. Germline V gives CDR1 SGHAT, CDR2 FQNNGV. Trimming removed 3 bases at V and 7 bases at J, with 9 bases between. CDR3 in amino acids: CASSFLSNEAFF. The CDR3 coding sequence is TGTGCCAGCAGCTTTTTGTCAAATGAAGCTTTCTTT.

This clonotype was found many times. This chain connects TRBV3-1 to TRBJ1-1, with a possible D match to TRBD1 (6 bases). This CDR3 region has 15 residues. Deletions cut 3 bases from V and 4 bases from J, with 15 bases between. Germline V lookup: CDR1 LGHDT, CDR2 YNNKEL (reference sequence). Here the CDR3 reads CASSHARGLSTEAFF. The CDR3, as DNA: TGTGCCAGCAGCCACGCTAGGGGGTTGAGCACTGAAGCTTTCTTT.

This rearrangement joins TRBV30 to TRBJ1-1; 11 bases line up with TRBD1. Germline V gene sequence: CDR1 GTSNPN, CDR2 SVGIG (reference sequence). Losses at the gene ends were 0 bases for V and 11 bases for J; bases not matched to a gene: 2. This CDR3 contains 12 residues. The CDR3 protein is CAWSVGQGAAFF. CDR3 nucleotides: TGTGCCTGGAGTGTAGGACAGGGGGCCGCTTTCTTT.

This clonotype occurred many times. The V call is TRBV7-9, the J call TRBJ2-3, with 7 bases matching TRBD2. This CDR3 has 15 amino acids. The trim removed 5 bases at V and 2 bases at J, leaving 7 bases unmatched. Looked up from germline, CDR1 is SEHNR and CDR2 is FQNEAQ (reference sequence). CDR3 residues: CASSPLSGPTDTQYF. In nucleotides, the CDR3 is TGTGCCAGCAGCCCCCTTAGCGGGCCCACAGATACGCAGTATTTT.

This clonotype has more than one count but fewer than ten. This chain connects TRBV12-3 or TRBV12-4 to TRBJ2-1; 10 nucleotides agree with TRBD2. The CDR3 loop spans 20 amino acids. V dropped 4 bases and J dropped 5; count of bases not matched to a gene: 20. The CDR3 spells CASSSTAHSGRSSLDNEQFF. As DNA, the CDR3 is TGTGCCAGCAGTTCAACTGCACATAGCGGGAGGTCGTCGCTAGACAATGAGCAGTTCTTC.

There are many counts of this clonotype. Here the CDR3 reads CATSDLPHRDQPQHF. DNA of the CDR3: TGTGCCACCAGTGATTTGCCCCATAGGGATCAGCCCCAGCATTTT. The chain combines TRBV24-1 with TRBJ1-5; D remains ambiguous. With 0 bases removed from V and 5 bases from J, the gap between germline ends came to 10 bases. CDR3 size: 15 residues. Germline CDR1 KGHDR, CDR2 SFDVKD.

In its sample, this clonotype was seen many times. The V call is TRBV19, the J call TRBJ2-4; 8 bases match TRBD1. This CDR3 region has 14 residues. V gave up 6 bases and J gave up 0 bases; unmatched junction bases: 1. Germline V CDR1 and CDR2: LNHDA, SQIVND (reference sequence). The chain's CDR3 is CASRTGVAKNIQYF. The CDR3 DNA sequence: TGTGCCAGTAGGACAGGGGTAGCCAAAAACATTCAGTACTTC.

This clonotype was picked up one time. The rearrangement links TRBV9 to TRBJ2-1; the match to TRBD2 covers 7 bases. Germline CDR1 and CDR2: SGDLS and YYNGEE. V shed 3 bases, J shed 3 bases, and the junction held 9 bases outside the gene matches. The CDR3 is 16 residues long. The DNA of the CDR3 is TGTGCCAGCAGCGGCATCGGGAGGTCCCTCTACAATGAGCAGTTCTTC. Residues: CASSGIGRSLYNEQFF.

This clonotype turned up a few times. The CDR3 DNA sequence: TGTGCCAGCAGCCATCCCGGGGCACCCTACGAGCAGTACTTC. It encodes CASSHPGAPYEQYF. This rearrangement joins TRBV11-2 to TRBJ2-7; D tentatively reads TRBD1 or TRBD2 (5 bases each). V gave up 5 bases and J gave up 2 bases, with 13 bases separating them. The germline gives CDR1 SGHAT, CDR2 FQNNGV. CDR3 length equals 14 residues.

This clonotype was seen a few times. The rearrangement links TRBV12-3 or TRBV12-4 to TRBJ2-3; 12 bases match TRBD2. V lost 3 bases and J lost 6; bases outside the gene matches: 19. This CDR3 is built from 20 residues. The CDR3 DNA follows: TGTGCCAGCAGTTTGGAGTGGGGGACTAGCGGGCCCCCAAGGATTGATACGCAGTATTTT. Protein: CASSLEWGTSGPPRIDTQYF.

This CDR3 is CSARNPLTGYAPYF. In DNA form, the CDR3 reads TGCAGTGCTAGAAACCCGTTGACAGGGTACGCGCCGTACTTC. The chain joins TRBV20-1 to TRBJ2-7; 7 bases are a match to TRBD1. The CDR3 has 14 residues. Losses at the gene ends were 2 bases for V and 12 bases for J; bases not matched to a gene: 16. Germline CDR1 DFQATT, CDR2 SNEGSKA (reference sequence).

This clonotype turned up a few times. The rearrangement uses TRBV20-1 and TRBJ2-1; 7 bases are a match to TRBD1. V shed 2 bases and J 1 base; nucleotides not matched to a gene: 8. The CDR3 is 16 residues long. Germline CDR1 is DFQATT and CDR2 is SNEGSKA (reference sequence). CDR3 sequence (DNA): TGCAGTGCTAGACAACACAGGGGCGATTCCTACAATGAGCAGTTCTTC. Protein sequence: CSARQHRGDSYNEQFF.

V and J are TRBV11-2 and TRBJ2-7, with a weak D call TRBD2 (5 bases). The V end lost 8 bases, the J end lost 3 bases, and 11 bases lay between the germline ends. The CDR3 runs 12 residues. Germline CDR1 SGHAT, CDR2 FQNNGV. CDR3 in DNA: TGTGCCAGCCGCTCCGGGGACTACGAGCAGTACTTC. Amino acids: CASRSGDYEQYF.

The chain couples TRBV19 to TRBJ2-7; a weak D match, TRBD2 (6 bases). The CDR3 spans 15 residues. Germline V CDR1 and CDR2: LNHDA, SQIVND (reference sequence). The V end was cut by 3 bases, the J end by 0 bases, with 12 bases between. The CDR3 nucleotides read TGTGCCAGTAGTATGGGAGGACATAGCTCCTACGAGCAGTACTTC. It yields the protein CASSMGGHSSYEQYF.

This clonotype was picked up many times. The chain employs TRBV7-9 and TRBJ2-3; no reliable D call. Germline V lookup: CDR1 SEHNR, CDR2 FQNEAQ (reference sequence). The CDR3 is 13 residues long. V lost 1 base, J lost 2 bases, and 4 bases lay in between. CDR3 residues: CASSLENTDTQYF. CDR3 bases: TGTGCCAGCAGCTTAGAGAACACAGATACGCAGTATTTT.